Sequencing of this T cell receptor beta chain was carried out in a study of blood T cell repertoires in COVID-19. Across the whole study: Spain, Italy and the United States supplied samples that represented acute and convalescent COVID-19. From T cells, B-cell-depleted T cells, or PBMCs came the material, which was cDNA or gDNA.

Produced via immunoSEQ multiplex PCR; TCRdb's table is partial and in-frame only. This table has about 200,000 clones, approximately 84% appearing once. V was cut by 1 base and J by 10 bases, with 12 bases left in between. This CDR3 comprises 12 residues. The germline gives CDR1 SGHTS, CDR2 YDEGEE. This receptor was taken from a human donor with acute or convalescent COVID-19. The donor label of this sample is uncertain. Sequences were obtained from peripheral blood. The chain recombines TRBV5-8 with TRBJ2-7; the D is unclear. The CDR3 coding sequence is TGTGCCAGCAGCTTGCGTGGCCCACGCCAGTACTTC. Amino acid sequence: CASSLRGPRQYF.